This T cell receptor (beta chain) emerged from a study of T-cell reconstitution after alpha-beta-depleted transplantation in children. Worth noting for this clonotype: A much bigger clone sits one base away, suggesting this may be a read error.

Unique molecular identifiers were used to barcode this TCRbeta library. TCRdb reanalysed the PCR reads using MiXCR and keeps one entry per CDR3 protein. This sample has some 200,000 distinct CDR3 sequences; approximately 6.8% occur once, and the top ten carry about 2.9%. The CDR3 runs 15 residues. V shed 3 bases and J 7 bases; nucleotides not matched to a gene: 11. The germline CDR1 and CDR2 sequences are DFQATT and SNEGSKA (reference sequence). The sequences come from PBMCs from the stem cell graft donor, collected from the stem cell graft. This clonotype was sampled from a human donor who donated a stem cell graft to a child with Wiskott-Aldrich syndrome. V is TRBV20-1 and J is TRBJ2-1, with 8 bases that match TRBD2. This CDR3 is CSASHSGGAKNEQFF. The CDR3 bases are TGCAGTGCTAGTCACTCCGGGGGGGCTAAAAATGAGCAGTTCTTC.